A selection of T cell receptor beta chains follows, all from one sample in a study of blood T cell repertoires in COVID-19. Measured with immunoSEQ multiplex PCR; TCRdb has only the in-frame clones, and not every one. The sample lists about 150,000 clones; approximately 90% were seen once. Sequencing was carried out using peripheral blood. The receptors derive from a woman between 35 and 50 years old with acute or convalescent COVID-19. The CDR3 runs from the conserved cysteine through the conserved F or W. The order of the fields is V gene, J gene, D gene, clone size, CDR3 DNA, CDR3 protein. The D gene is left open where the match is weak. Only part of the rows carry a size: once, few, many, or a class if the clone is expanded.

V gene: TRBV5-1
J gene: TRBJ1-6
D gene: TRBD1
clone size: few
CDR3 DNA: TGCGCCAGCAGCTTGAATTGGCAGGGGGATTCACCCCTCCACTTT
CDR3 protein: CASSLNWQGDSPLHF

V gene: TRBV6-1
J gene: TRBJ1-6
D gene: TRBD1
clone size: .
CDR3 DNA: TGTGCCAGCAGTGATCTCGCAGGGGGGAATTCACCCCTCCACTTT
CDR3 protein: CASSDLAGGNSPLHF

V gene: TRBV2
J gene: TRBJ1-4
D gene: TRBD1
clone size: .
CDR3 DNA: TGTGCCATAGGACAGGGGACAACTAATGAAAAACTGTTTTTT
CDR3 protein: CAIGQGTTNEKLFF

V gene: TRBV29-1
J gene: TRBJ2-7
D gene: .
clone size: .
CDR3 DNA: TGCAGCGTTGCGGGGGATGCCCTCTACGAGCAGTACTTC
CDR3 protein: CSVAGDALYEQYF

V gene: TRBV7-9
J gene: TRBJ2-5
D gene: TRBD1
clone size: .
CDR3 DNA: TGTGCCAGCAGCTTTAGACAGGGCCAAGAGACCCAGTACTTC
CDR3 protein: CASSFRQGQETQYF

V gene: TRBV5-1
J gene: TRBJ2-2
D gene: .
clone size: .
CDR3 DNA: TGCGCCAGCAGCTCCGCCCAGGGATCCCAGTACACCGGGGAGCTGTTTTTT
CDR3 protein: CASSSAQGSQYTGELFF

V gene: TRBV7-2
J gene: TRBJ2-1
D gene: TRBD2
clone size: .
CDR3 DNA: TGTGCCAGCAGCCCTTCGCGGGAGTATGAGCAGTTCTTC
CDR3 protein: CASSPSREYEQFF

V gene: TRBV7-3
J gene: TRBJ2-7
D gene: TRBD1
clone size: .
CDR3 DNA: TGTGCCAGCAGCTTGGGGACAGGGGACGAGCAGTACTTC
CDR3 protein: CASSLGTGDEQYF

V gene: TRBV6-4
J gene: TRBJ2-3
D gene: TRBD2
clone size: .
CDR3 DNA: TGTGCCAGCATTTGTCGGACTAGGTACGATACGCAGTATTTT
CDR3 protein: CASICRTRYDTQYF

V gene: TRBV7-9
J gene: TRBJ2-7
D gene: TRBD2
clone size: .
CDR3 DNA: TGTGCCAGCAGCAACCTAGCGGGAGTTGGCTACGAGCAGTACTTC
CDR3 protein: CASSNLAGVGYEQYF

V gene: TRBV7-9
J gene: TRBJ1-5
D gene: TRBD1
clone size: .
CDR3 DNA: TGTGCCAGCAGCTTAGGAGTGGGGACAGGGAAGAATCAGCCCCAGCATTTT
CDR3 protein: CASSLGVGTGKNQPQHF

V gene: TRBV29-1
J gene: TRBJ2-7
D gene: .
clone size: .
CDR3 DNA: TGCAGCGTTGCCCGATCACCTAACGAGCAGTACTTC
CDR3 protein: CSVARSPNEQYF

V gene: TRBV28
J gene: TRBJ1-6
D gene: TRBD1
clone size: once
CDR3 DNA: TGTGCCAGCAGTTTGTGGGACAGACTTAATTCACCCCTCCACTTT
CDR3 protein: CASSLWDRLNSPLHF

V gene: TRBV7-2
J gene: TRBJ1-1
D gene: TRBD1
clone size: .
CDR3 DNA: TGTGCCAGCAGCCAGACAGGGAAGAATACTGAAGCTTTCTTT
CDR3 protein: CASSQTGKNTEAFF

V gene: TRBV3-1/TRBV3-2
J gene: TRBJ1-1
D gene: .
clone size: .
CDR3 DNA: TGTGCCAGCAGCATCCTTCCGTCAAAGCCAGCTTTCTTT
CDR3 protein: CASSILPSKPAFF

V gene: TRBV6-5
J gene: TRBJ2-5
D gene: .
clone size: .
CDR3 DNA: TGTGCCAGCAGTTACGACGGGACAACCCAGTACTTC
CDR3 protein: CASSYDGTTQYF

V gene: TRBV27
J gene: TRBJ1-6
D gene: .
clone size: .
CDR3 DNA: TGTGCCAGCAGTTTAACGGGGGATTCACCCCTCCACTTT
CDR3 protein: CASSLTGDSPLHF

V gene: TRBV5-4
J gene: TRBJ2-2
D gene: .
clone size: .
CDR3 DNA: TGTGCCAGCAGCTTGGGGGAGTTGAAGGAGCTGTTTTTT
CDR3 protein: CASSLGELKELFF

V gene: TRBV14
J gene: TRBJ1-4
D gene: TRBD1
clone size: .
CDR3 DNA: TGTGCCAGCAGCCAGAGGACAGGAGTGAGCGAAAAACTGTTTTTT
CDR3 protein: CASSQRTGVSEKLFF

V gene: TRBV2
J gene: TRBJ2-1
D gene: TRBD2
clone size: .
CDR3 DNA: TGTGCCAGCGGAAACGGGAGGGCCTTAGGGAATGAGCAGTTCTTC
CDR3 protein: CASGNGRALGNEQFF

V gene: TRBV15
J gene: TRBJ1-2
D gene: .
clone size: .
CDR3 DNA: TGTGCCACCAGCAGAGCCAGAACTAACTATGGCTACACCTTC
CDR3 protein: CATSRARTNYGYTF

V gene: TRBV7-3
J gene: TRBJ1-1
D gene: TRBD1
clone size: .
CDR3 DNA: TGTGCCAGCAGCCCTCAGCCGGGACAGATGAACACTGAAGCTTTCTTT
CDR3 protein: CASSPQPGQMNTEAFF

V gene: TRBV19
J gene: TRBJ1-4
D gene: .
clone size: .
CDR3 DNA: TGTGCCAGTAGCATACGCTCAGGGTATCCTAATGAAAAACTGTTTTTT
CDR3 protein: CASSIRSGYPNEKLFF

V gene: TRBV19
J gene: TRBJ2-7
D gene: TRBD2
clone size: .
CDR3 DNA: TGTGCCACCACTAGCGGGGTCAGCTACGAGCAGTACTTC
CDR3 protein: CATTSGVSYEQYF

V gene: TRBV28
J gene: TRBJ2-7
D gene: TRBD2
clone size: .
CDR3 DNA: TGTGCCAGCAGTTCGGGACTAGTGATCTACGAGCAGTACTTC
CDR3 protein: CASSSGLVIYEQYF

V gene: TRBV7-3
J gene: TRBJ2-3
D gene: TRBD2
clone size: .
CDR3 DNA: TGTGCCAGCAGTCCTAGCGGAGACGCAGATACGCAGTATTTT
CDR3 protein: CASSPSGDADTQYF

V gene: TRBV9
J gene: TRBJ1-2
D gene: .
clone size: .
CDR3 DNA: TGTGCCAGCAGCGCCCCCATTGCGGGCTACACCTTC
CDR3 protein: CASSAPIAGYTF

V gene: TRBV11-3
J gene: TRBJ1-5
D gene: .
clone size: .
CDR3 DNA: TGTGCCAGCAGCTTGGGCCGTACCCAGCCCCAGCATTTT
CDR3 protein: CASSLGRTQPQHF

V gene: TRBV11-3
J gene: TRBJ2-5
D gene: .
clone size: .
CDR3 DNA: TGTGCCAGCAGCCTCGGCCCGGGACAAGAAGAGACCCAGTACTTC
CDR3 protein: CASSLGPGQEETQYF

V gene: TRBV4-2
J gene: TRBJ2-7
D gene: TRBD1
clone size: .
CDR3 DNA: TGTGCCAGCAGCCAAGAAGTCCCGACAGGGTTCGGTCTCTACGAGCAGTACTTC
CDR3 protein: CASSQEVPTGFGLYEQYF

V gene: TRBV6-5
J gene: TRBJ2-3
D gene: TRBD1
clone size: .
CDR3 DNA: TGTGCCAGCAGGGTGACGGGACAGATTAATACGCAGTATTTT
CDR3 protein: CASRVTGQINTQYF

V gene: TRBV6-1
J gene: TRBJ2-2
D gene: .
clone size: .
CDR3 DNA: TGTGCCAGCAGTGAGGCAGAACCTAACACCGGGGAGCTGTTTTTT
CDR3 protein: CASSEAEPNTGELFF

V gene: TRBV19
J gene: TRBJ2-1
D gene: TRBD1
clone size: .
CDR3 DNA: TGTGCCAGTAGCACTACTAGAGGACAGGGACAGTTCTTC
CDR3 protein: CASSTTRGQGQFF

V gene: TRBV9
J gene: TRBJ1-1
D gene: .
clone size: .
CDR3 DNA: TGTGCCAGCAGCGTAGTTGGGGCCACTGAAGCTTTCTTT
CDR3 protein: CASSVVGATEAFF

V gene: TRBV5-4
J gene: TRBJ1-1
D gene: .
clone size: .
CDR3 DNA: TGTGCCAGCAGCCGTAAAACGGAGATGAACACTGAAGCTTTCTTT
CDR3 protein: CASSRKTEMNTEAFF

V gene: TRBV5-4
J gene: TRBJ2-3
D gene: .
clone size: .
CDR3 DNA: TGTGCCAGCAGCCCTGGTGGGGCCACAGATACGCAGTATTTT
CDR3 protein: CASSPGGATDTQYF

V gene: TRBV30
J gene: TRBJ1-4
D gene: TRBD1
clone size: .
CDR3 DNA: TGTGCCTGGACCCGGACAGGGGGGGATGAAAAACTGTTTTTT
CDR3 protein: CAWTRTGGDEKLFF

V gene: TRBV11-2
J gene: TRBJ2-3
D gene: .
clone size: .
CDR3 DNA: TGTGCCAGCAGCTCAGGTTTCTACACAGATACGCAGTATTTT
CDR3 protein: CASSSGFYTDTQYF

V gene: TRBV5-1
J gene: TRBJ2-6
D gene: .
clone size: .
CDR3 DNA: TGCGCCAGCAGCTTGGGCACTTGGACAGCCTCTGGGGCCAACGTCCTGACTTTC
CDR3 protein: CASSLGTWTASGANVLTF

V gene: TRBV5-6
J gene: TRBJ2-3
D gene: TRBD2
clone size: .
CDR3 DNA: TGTGCCAGCAGCTCGGAGACTAGCGGTAGCACAGATACGCAGTATTTT
CDR3 protein: CASSSETSGSTDTQYF

V gene: TRBV4-1
J gene: TRBJ2-7
D gene: .
clone size: .
CDR3 DNA: TGCGCCAGCAGCCGAGACAGGGACTTTTACGAGCAGTACTTC
CDR3 protein: CASSRDRDFYEQYF

V gene: TRBV7-3
J gene: TRBJ2-3
D gene: TRBD2
clone size: .
CDR3 DNA: TGTGCCAGCAGCTCGGGAGGAGGCACAGATACGCAGTATTTT
CDR3 protein: CASSSGGGTDTQYF

V gene: TRBV19
J gene: TRBJ1-1
D gene: .
clone size: few
CDR3 DNA: TGTGCCAGTAGTATTATCCCCGCGACAGGTAATACTAGAAACACTGAAGCTTTCTTT
CDR3 protein: CASSIIPATGNTRNTEAFF

V gene: TRBV5-6
J gene: TRBJ1-5
D gene: .
clone size: .
CDR3 DNA: TGTGCCAGCAGCTTGTGGCAGGGCAATCAGCCCCAGCATTTT
CDR3 protein: CASSLWQGNQPQHF

V gene: TRBV19
J gene: TRBJ2-2
D gene: .
clone size: .
CDR3 DNA: TGTGCCAGTAGTATGATTTCGACAGGGAACACCGGGGAGCTGTTTTTT
CDR3 protein: CASSMISTGNTGELFF